This entry lists 12 T cell receptor beta chains sequenced from one sample in a study of identical twins. TCRdb re-analysed the 5' RACE reads in MiXCR, keeping a single row per CDR3 protein. The repertoire holds approximately 210,000 distinct CDR3 sequences, with 6% to 7% as singletons. These data were also filed under a second study, of T cells expressing NK-cell markers.

What was sequenced was CD8+ T cells sorted from blood. Receptor source: a woman younger than 35 in good health.

This clonotype was counted between two and nine times. The chain is built from TRBV12-3 or TRBV12-4 and TRBJ1-4; TRBD1 might be the D (6 bases). V lost 2 bases and J lost 8, with 12 bases in between. The CDR3 contains 14 residues. Here the CDR3 reads CASSLSRGSEKLFF. DNA of the CDR3: TGTGCCAGCAGTTTATCTAGGGGGTCCGAAAAACTGTTTTTT.

This clonotype has ten or more counts. The chain has TRBV20-1 and TRBJ2-7; TRBD2 matches 9 bases. Germline V CDR1 and CDR2: DFQATT, SNEGSKA (reference sequence). The CDR3 runs to 15 residues. Trimming at V came to 0 bases and at J to 5 bases, leaving 8 bases not matched to a gene. The DNA for the CDR3 is TGCAGTGCTAGAGACTTAGCGGGAGAGAGAAACGAGCAGTACTTC. Its protein is CSARDLAGERNEQYF.

This clonotype was seen repeatedly, ten times or more. The rearrangement uses TRBV13 and TRBJ1-6; no clear D gene. V lost 0 bases to trimming and J lost 7 bases, with 13 bases between them. This CDR3 is built from 16 residues. Germline CDR1 PRHDT, CDR2 FYEKMQ (reference sequence). CDR3 sequence (DNA): TGTGCCAGCAGCTTAGGGGTCCTTGGAGGGAATTCACCCCTCCACTTT. Protein: CASSLGVLGGNSPLHF.

The rearrangement uses TRBV27 and TRBJ1-5, with D perhaps matching TRBD1 (5 bases). Germline V lookup: CDR1 MNHEY, CDR2 SMNVEV (reference sequence). The ends were cut back, 6 bases at V and 0 bases at J, with 15 bases in the middle. The length of the CDR3 is 16 residues. CDR3 DNA: TGTGCCAGCAGGGGTGGGACGCCATATAGCAATCAGCCCCAGCATTTT. As protein: CASRGGTPYSNQPQHF.

In its sample, this clonotype was seen many times. V is TRBV5-6 and J is TRBJ1-5; no clear D. This CDR3 is built from 16 residues. The germline V gene has CDR1 SGHDT and CDR2 YYEEEE. Trimming removed 3 bases from V and 0 bases from J, with 13 bases in between. The CDR3 sequence: CASSSMTGYSNQPQHF. As DNA, the CDR3 is TGTGCCAGCAGCTCCATGACGGGGTATAGCAATCAGCCCCAGCATTTT.

This clonotype was counted a few times. CDR3 region: CASSQDSWEGTDTQYF. CDR3 nucleotide sequence: TGCGCCAGCAGCCAAGATTCGTGGGAGGGCACAGATACGCAGTATTTT. The V call is TRBV4-3, the J call TRBJ2-3; tentatively, D is TRBD2 (6 bases). Germline CDR1 and CDR2: LGHNA and YSLEER. V was clipped by 0 bases and J by 1 base, with 11 bases between them. The CDR3 is made up of 16 amino acids.

Many counts were recorded for this clonotype. The chain has TRBV6-5 and TRBJ2-1; a weak D match, TRBD2 (5 bases). Germline loops: CDR1 MNHEY, CDR2 SVGAGI. Trimming stripped 7 bases from V and 6 bases from J, with 10 bases between. The CDR3 length is 12 residues. The CDR3 nucleotides are TGTGCCAGCACTAACAGCGGCAATGAGCAGTTCTTC. Translating it yields CASTNSGNEQFF.

In this sample, this clonotype turned up a few times. The chain uses TRBV29-1 and TRBJ2-5; D is uncertain. V was shortened by 5 bases and J by 5 bases, with 12 bases between the two germline ends. Looked up from germline, CDR1 is SQVTM and CDR2 is ANQGSEA. CDR3 size: 12 residues. In DNA, the CDR3 is TGCAGCGTTTACATACCGTGGGAGACCCAGTACTTC. It yields the protein CSVYIPWETQYF.

This clonotype was detected only a few times. V and J are TRBV5-6 and TRBJ1-4; maybe TRBD1 (5 bases). This CDR3 contains 14 residues. V gave up 6 bases and J gave up 3 bases, with 12 bases separating them. Per germline, CDR1 SGHDT and CDR2 YYEEEE. The CDR3 nucleotides are TGTGCCAGCACCCTGGGGACGGCTAATGAAAAACTGTTTTTT. Its translation is CASTLGTANEKLFF.

This clonotype showed up just a few times. V gene TRBV12-5 combines with J gene TRBJ2-7; no reliable D call. The CDR3 loop spans 12 amino acids. V was trimmed by 3 bases and J by 6 bases, leaving 9 bases between them. The germline gives CDR1 LGHNT, CDR2 FRNRAP. The CDR3 DNA reads TGTGCTAGTGGTTTTAGTAGGGTCGAGCAGTACTTC. It codes for CASGFSRVEQYF.

V usage is TRBV27 and J usage is TRBJ2-7; 9 nucleotides line up with TRBD2. Germline trimming cut 6 bases from V and 7 bases from J; bases unmatched to any gene: 10. The germline gives CDR1 MNHEY, CDR2 SMNVEV (reference sequence). This CDR3 spans 14 amino acids. The CDR3 sequence is CASRVSGSPREQYF. CDR3 coding DNA: TGTGCCAGCAGGGTTAGCGGGAGTCCCAGAGAGCAGTACTTC.

The table lists this clonotype with a few counts. The chain employs TRBV20-1 and TRBJ1-1; D is perhaps TRBD1 (5 bases). The CDR3 has 16 amino acids. V lost 4 bases to trimming and J lost 4 bases, with 22 bases between them. Germline loops: CDR1 DFQATT, CDR2 SNEGSKA (reference sequence). The CDR3 sequence: CSATLDGTGWATEAFF. The CDR3 nucleotides read TGCAGTGCTACCCTGGACGGAACAGGATGGGCCACTGAAGCTTTCTTT.